These T cell receptor beta chains were read from a single sample in a study of read filtering for tumor transcriptome and immune sequencing. Using its own MiXCR run on the reads, TCRdb lists one record per CDR3 protein. The table shows roughly 61,000 distinct CDR3 sequences, with more than 9% occurring only once. Sample: a population of CD138-negative cells sorted from bone marrow. The receptors originated from a donor over 35 with multiple myeloma. Both conserved end residues are part of each CDR3. The D gene is left open where the match is weak. Where a row states a size, it is once, few, many or the class of an expanded clone; other rows omit it.

D,size,V,J,DNA,CDR3
-,many,TRBV10-1,TRBJ2-7,TGCGCCAGCACAACCGGGATATGGGCCTACGAGCAGTACTTC,CASTTGIWAYEQYF
-,-,TRBV10-2,TRBJ2-5,TGCGCCAGCAGCGTCCAAGAGACCCAGTACTTC,CASSVQETQYF
-,many,TRBV14,TRBJ1-1,TGTGCCAGCAGCTATAGCACTGAAGCTTTCTTT,CASSYSTEAFF
TRBD1,many,TRBV11-3,TRBJ2-1,TGTGCCAGCAGCTTATCGGGACAGACTTACAATGAGCAGTTCTTC,CASSLSGQTYNEQFF
-,many,TRBV6-1,TRBJ1-4,TGTGCCAGCAGTGACCAGACAGGCGGGAATGAAAAACTGTTTTTT,CASSDQTGGNEKLFF
-,many,TRBV20-1,TRBJ1-5,TGCAGTGCTAGAGATCGAAATGTGGCACAATATAGCAATCAGCCCCAGCATTTT,CSARDRNVAQYSNQPQHF
-,many,TRBV20-1,TRBJ2-3,TGCAGTGCTAGTCCGGGGGTCCTTTACACAGATACGCAGTATTTT,CSASPGVLYTDTQYF
TRBD2,-,TRBV19,TRBJ2-2,TGTGCCAGTAAAGGGACTAGCGACACCGGGGAGCTGTTTTTT,CASKGTSDTGELFF
-,-,TRBV11-2,TRBJ2-7,TGTGCCAGCAGCTTAGATCGGGGACCTGGATTCGAGCAGTACTTC,CASSLDRGPGFEQYF
-,few,TRBV20-1,TRBJ1-6,TGCAGTGCTAGGGGCGGGAGGGGTTCGTCACCCCTCCACTTT,CSARGGRGSSPLHF
-,many,TRBV6-2/TRBV6-3,TRBJ2-7,TGTGCCAGCAGCCCCTACAGCGTGGAAGGGTACGAGCAGTACTTC,CASSPYSVEGYEQYF
-,many,TRBV5-1,TRBJ1-1,TGCGCCAGCAGCTTCGACAGATACACTGAAGCTTTCTTT,CASSFDRYTEAFF
-,many,TRBV7-9,TRBJ2-1,TGTGCCAGCAGCTTCCCGTTACAGCCCAACAATGAGCAGTTCTTC,CASSFPLQPNNEQFF
TRBD1,-,TRBV9,TRBJ1-2,TGTGCCAGCAGCACATCGACAGGGCCTAACTATGGCTACACCTTC,CASSTSTGPNYGYTF
-,-,TRBV5-1,TRBJ2-1,TGCGCCAGCAGCTTGGGATCAGGCTTCGATGAGCAGTTCTTC,CASSLGSGFDEQFF
-,many,TRBV27,TRBJ1-2,TGTGCCAGCAGTTTCCTCGTGGGGACCGAAAAAAACTATGGCTACACCTTC,CASSFLVGTEKNYGYTF
TRBD1,many,TRBV20-1,TRBJ1-2,TGCAGTACTCTCGAGGGGGACAGACTTCGATTCGCCTATGGCTACACCTTC,CSTLEGDRLRFAYGYTF
-,many,TRBV20-1,TRBJ1-5,TGCAGTGCCCCGGGACGGAATAGCAATCAGCCCCAGCATTTT,CSAPGRNSNQPQHF
-,many,TRBV7-2,TRBJ2-1,TGTGCCAGCGGGGGGAGCTCCTACAATGAGCAGTTCTTC,CASGGSSYNEQFF
-,many,TRBV18,TRBJ2-3,TGTGCCAGCTCACCAGTGGGGGATCGAGATGCGCAGTATTTT,CASSPVGDRDAQYF
TRBD2,many,TRBV9,TRBJ2-6,TGTGCCAGCCACCGACACGGGGAGGGCTCTGGGGCCAACGTCCTGACTTTC,CASHRHGEGSGANVLTF
-,many,TRBV30,TRBJ2-3,TGTGCCTGGAGTGTAGGGGGTGGACCGCAGTATTTT,CAWSVGGGPQYF
-,many,TRBV19,TRBJ2-5,TGTGCCAGTAGTATCCGGGGACAAGAGACCCAGTACTTC,CASSIRGQETQYF
-,-,TRBV6-1,TRBJ1-1,TGTGCCAGCAGAGCCGGGGGGCGCGAGAACACTGGAGCTTTCTTT,CASRAGGRENTGAFF
-,few,TRBV2,TRBJ2-7,TGTGCCAGCAGTGAGATACATAACTCCTACGAGCAGTACTTC,CASSEIHNSYEQYF
TRBD2,many,TRBV7-3,TRBJ2-1,TGTGCCAGCAGCCGGACTAGCGGGGGACCAAACTACAATGAGCAGTTCTTC,CASSRTSGGPNYNEQFF
-,many,TRBV11-3,TRBJ2-2,TGTGCCAGCAGCATCGGTGGATACGGGGAGCTGTTTTTT,CASSIGGYGELFF
TRBD1,-,TRBV12-3/TRBV12-4,TRBJ1-5,TGTGCCAGTAGTTCACACGGGACAGGAGGGAATCAGCCCCAGCATTTT,CASSSHGTGGNQPQHF
-,-,TRBV2,TRBJ2-3,TGTGCCAGCAGTACCGGGACCCTCAGCACAGATACGCAGTATTTT,CASSTGTLSTDTQYF
TRBD2,many,TRBV4-2,TRBJ2-5,TGTGCCAGCAGCCAAGAAGAGAAGACGGGGGGGCAGGAGACCCAGTACTTC,CASSQEEKTGGQETQYF
-,many,TRBV19,TRBJ2-6,TGTGCCAGTGATCCTGGGGCCAACGTCCTGACTTTC,CASDPGANVLTF
TRBD1,-,TRBV19,TRBJ2-4,TGTGCCAGTAGTATAGATTCAAGGGGGCCCTTAGCCAAAAACATTCAGTACTTC,CASSIDSRGPLAKNIQYF
-,few,TRBV29-1,TRBJ2-5,TGCAGCGTTGAAGGGCTAGCGCAGGAGACCCAGTACTTC,CSVEGLAQETQYF
-,few,TRBV7-6,TRBJ2-5,TGTGCCAGCAGCTTAGCGGGGTCCCAGCAAGAGACCCAGTACTTC,CASSLAGSQQETQYF
-,many,TRBV10-3,TRBJ2-7,TGTGCCATCAGTGAAGTGACAGACTTATACGAGCAGTACTTC,CAISEVTDLYEQYF
TRBD1,many,TRBV20-1,TRBJ2-3,TGCAGTGCTAGAGATACACAGGGGGCGACAGATACGCAGTATTTT,CSARDTQGATDTQYF
-,many,TRBV29-1,TRBJ2-2,TGCAGCGTGTCTCGCACCGGGGAGCTGTTTTTT,CSVSRTGELFF
-,many,TRBV7-9,TRBJ2-7,TGTGCCAGCAGCCGCGCCTACGAGCAGTACTTC,CASSRAYEQYF
TRBD1,many,TRBV5-6,TRBJ1-1,TGTGCCAGCAGCTTAAAAACCGTATACAGGGGGCTCGGATCTTTCTTT,CASSLKTVYRGLGSFF
-,many,TRBV27,TRBJ1-5,TGTGCCAGCAGTTTCACCGGGGTGAAGCAGCCCCAGCATTTT,CASSFTGVKQPQHF
TRBD2,many,TRBV6-5,TRBJ2-7,TGTGCCAGCAGTTACTCAGGGACTAGCGGGGGTAACGAGCAGTACTTC,CASSYSGTSGGNEQYF
TRBD2,-,TRBV11-3,TRBJ2-1,TGTGCCAGCAGCCGAAAAATGACTAGCGGTAAAGGCTCCTACAATGAGCAGTTCTTC,CASSRKMTSGKGSYNEQFF
-,many,TRBV6-2/TRBV6-3,TRBJ1-1,TGTGCCAGCAGTGTTACACGGACCGCCCGGGCTTTCTTT,CASSVTRTARAFF
-,many,TRBV3-1,TRBJ2-1,TGTGCCAGCAGCCCTCAGGGGAGTGAGCAGTTCTTC,CASSPQGSEQFF
TRBD1,-,TRBV20-1,TRBJ1-5,TGCAGTGCTACCAGGGGGAATGGCAATCAGCCCCAGCATTTT,CSATRGNGNQPQHF
-,many,TRBV11-2,TRBJ2-1,TGTGCCAGCAGCAGCACTTGGGGGCTGATGGATGAGCAGTTCTTC,CASSSTWGLMDEQFF
TRBD2,few,TRBV11-2,TRBJ2-2,TGTGCCAGCAGCCTCAGCGGGGGCCCCAGCACCGGGGAGCTGTTTTTT,CASSLSGGPSTGELFF
TRBD1,few,TRBV9,TRBJ1-1,TGTGCCAGCAGCGCTAAGACAGGGGGCGATGGGAGGTCTGAAGCTTTCTTT,CASSAKTGGDGRSEAFF
-,many,TRBV20-1,TRBJ1-1,TGCAGTGCTCCTCCAGGGCCGCGGGGTACTGAAGCTTTCTTT,CSAPPGPRGTEAFF
TRBD2,many,TRBV20-1,TRBJ2-1,TGCAGTGCTTTGCTAGCGGGGGCCTACAATGAGCAGTTCTTC,CSALLAGAYNEQFF
TRBD1,many,TRBV20-1,TRBJ2-1,TGCAGTGTCCGGACAGGGTACAATGAGCAGTTCTTC,CSVRTGYNEQFF
-,many,TRBV27,TRBJ2-5,TGTGCCAGCAGCTCCTGGCAGGCTCAAGAGACCCAGTACTTC,CASSSWQAQETQYF
TRBD2,many,TRBV3-1,TRBJ2-5,TGTGCCAGCAGCCAGAGTTATAGCGGGGCAACGGAGACCCAGTACTTC,CASSQSYSGATETQYF
-,many,TRBV30,TRBJ1-5,TGTGCCTGGAGTGTTGGGATAGATAGCAATCAGCCCCAGCATTTT,CAWSVGIDSNQPQHF
-,-,TRBV6-5,TRBJ1-5,TGTGCCAGCAGCGACCGGGCAGGGCTGGGTCAGCCCCAGCATTTT,CASSDRAGLGQPQHF
-,many,TRBV20-1,TRBJ2-5,TGCAGTGCTAGAGTTTCAGGAGAGACCCAGTACTTC,CSARVSGETQYF